The 20 T cell receptor beta chains below come from one sample, sequenced in a study of cytomegalovirus exposure and HLA in healthy donors. Researchers ran the PCR with 60 Vbeta and 13 Jbeta primers. TCRdb keeps only in-frame clones here, not all; method: immunoSEQ multiplex PCR. The repertoire includes about 140,000 clones, around 79% of them detected once, and more than 0.95% sits in the top ten. The specimen sequenced was PBMCs. Receptors were obtained from a young man in good health and CMV-seronegative.

This chain connects TRBV4-2 to TRBJ1-2; 7 bases are a match to TRBD1. Germline V gene lookup returns CDR1 LGHNA and CDR2 YNFKEQ. This CDR3 contains 14 residues. The ends lost 0 bases at V and 5 bases at J; junction bases unmatched: 3. This chain's CDR3 is CASSQEWDSYGYTF. CDR3 bases: TGTGCCAGCAGCCAAGAGTGGGACAGTTATGGCTACACCTTC.

V usage is TRBV19 and J usage is TRBJ1-1; unclear D gene. Trimming cost V 3 bases and J 0 bases, with 14 bases left between them. This CDR3 spans 16 amino acids. Per germline, CDR1 LNHDA and CDR2 SQIVND (reference sequence). CDR3 bases: TGTGCCAGTAGTATTAGTCGGGGTTGGGTGAACACTGAAGCTTTCTTT. Amino acid sequence: CASSISRGWVNTEAFF. The variable domain in full, completed from reference TRBV19 and TRBJ1-1, reads DGGITQSPKYLFRKEGQNVTLSCEQNLNHDAMYWYRQDPGQGLRLIYYSQIVNDFQKGDIAEGYSVSREKKESFPLTVTSAQKNPTAFYLCASSISRGWVNTEAFFGQGTRLTVV.

The J gene is TRBJ2-2, the V gene TRBV11-1, with a possible D match to TRBD1 (5 bases). This CDR3 spans 13 amino acids. Looked up from germline, CDR1 is SGHAT and CDR2 is FQDESV (reference sequence). The germline V and J ends were trimmed by 6 bases and 0 bases, with 5 bases remaining between them. The CDR3 is CASRTANTGELFF. The CDR3 DNA follows: TGTGCCAGCAGGACAGCGAACACCGGGGAGCTGTTTTTT.

In DNA, the CDR3 is TGTGCCAGCAGGGGCCCCTATAGCAATCAGCCCCAGCATTTT. As protein: CASRGPYSNQPQHF. This sequence joins TRBV27 and TRBJ1-5; no clear D. V gave up 6 bases and J gave up 0 bases, with 9 bases separating them. The CDR3 contains 14 residues. Germline-derived CDR1 and CDR2 are MNHEY and SMNVEV (reference sequence).

This clone has a single count. The V gene is TRBV6-1, the J gene TRBJ1-2; TRBD1 agrees at 7 bases. This CDR3 has 15 residues. From germline, CDR1 is MNHNS and CDR2 SASEGT. J lost 5 bases, V lost 1 base, and 7 bases had no gene match. CDR3 sequence: CASSEEVAGGYGYTF. CDR3 nucleotide sequence: TGTGCCAGCAGTGAAGAGGTGGCAGGGGGATATGGCTACACCTTC.

This clone was seen a handful of times. The rearrangement links TRBV5-1 to TRBJ2-7, with D maybe TRBD1 (6 bases). The CDR3 spans 15 residues. CDR1 and CDR2 from the germline V gene are SGHRS and YFSETQ. Between the trimmed V and J ends, which lost 6 bases and 0 bases, there was a span of 16 bases. The CDR3 loop reads CASTEGTGFSYEQYF. Here the CDR3 DNA reads TGCGCCAGCACCGAGGGAACAGGGTTCTCCTACGAGCAGTACTTC.

This clone was seen more than once but under ten times. This chain uses TRBV5-5 with TRBJ2-5; D unresolved. The ends were cut back, 2 bases at V and 0 bases at J, with 8 bases in the middle. The CDR3 sequence is 14 residues long. Per the germline V gene, CDR1 is SGHKS and CDR2 is YYEKEE (reference sequence). This CDR3 reads CASSFAGYQETQYF. As DNA, the CDR3 is TGTGCCAGCAGCTTTGCAGGTTACCAAGAGACCCAGTACTTC. Drawing the rest from reference TRBV5-5 and TRBJ2-5, the complete variable domain is DAGVTQSPTHLIKTRGQQVTLRCSPISGHKSVSWYQQVLGQGPQFIFQYYEKEERGRGNFPDRFSARQFPNYSSELNVNALLLGDSALYLCASSFAGYQETQYFGPGTRLLVL.

The chain carries TRBV5-1 and TRBJ1-1; D is undetermined. This CDR3 has 15 amino acids. Per germline, CDR1 SGHRS and CDR2 YFSETQ. V lost 4 bases to trimming and J lost 0 bases, with 13 bases between them. The CDR3 is CASSPVGGMNTEAFF. CDR3 in DNA: TGCGCCAGCAGCCCGGTGGGAGGGATGAACACTGAAGCTTTCTTT.

In this sample, this clone turned up once. The genes are TRBV30 and TRBJ1-5; 8 positions agree with TRBD1. The V and J ends lost 0 bases and 2 bases, in that order; junction bases with no gene match: 9. Germline V lookup: CDR1 GTSNPN, CDR2 SVGIG (reference sequence). This CDR3 is built from 17 residues. CDR3 amino acids: CAWSVGQGAWGNQPQHF. CDR3 coding DNA: TGTGCCTGGAGTGTAGGGCAGGGGGCGTGGGGCAATCAGCCCCAGCATTTT.

The count of this clone is one. The chain combines TRBV28 with TRBJ1-5, with 9 nucleotides matching TRBD1. The CDR3 totals 15 residues. V trimming: 6 bases; J trimming: 3 bases; junction bases outside the gene matches: 6. The germline gives CDR1 MDHEN, CDR2 SYDVKM. This CDR3 is CASRTQGALNQPQHF. The CDR3 coding sequence is TGTGCCAGCAGGACACAGGGGGCACTCAATCAGCCCCAGCATTTT.

The chain combines TRBV5-1 with TRBJ1-6, with a tentative D call TRBD1 (5 bases). The germline V and J ends were trimmed by 0 bases and 10 bases, with 11 bases remaining between them. The CDR3 covers 14 residues. Per germline, CDR1 SGHRS and CDR2 YFSETQ. CDR3 coding DNA: TGCGCCAGCAGCTTGGAGGACACGGTATCACCCCTCCACTTT. Protein sequence: CASSLEDTVSPLHF.

The V call is TRBV5-6, the J call TRBJ1-5; perhaps TRBD1 as D (5 bases). Germline lookup yields CDR1 SGHDT and CDR2 YYEEEE. V lost 0 bases and J lost 1, with 14 bases in between. The CDR3 is 17 residues long. CDR3 sequence (DNA): TGTGCCAGCAGCTTGGGCGAGGGGAGGAGAAGCAATCAGCCCCAGCATTTT. Its protein product is CASSLGEGRRSNQPQHF.

This chain links TRBV7-2 with TRBJ1-5; the D is unclear. Germline assignment: CDR1 SGHTA and CDR2 FQGNSA. This CDR3 has 13 amino acids. The ends were cut back, 3 bases at V and 7 bases at J, with 10 bases in the middle. The chain's CDR3 is CASSLGGSQPQHF. DNA of the CDR3: TGTGCCAGCAGCTTGGGAGGTAGCCAGCCCCAGCATTTT.

The chain combines TRBV5-1 with TRBJ2-3, with unresolved D. This CDR3 spans 16 amino acids. Germline values: CDR1 SGHRS, CDR2 YFSETQ. Between the trimmed V and J ends, which lost 0 bases and 4 bases, there was a span of 15 bases. DNA for the CDR3: TGCGCCAGCAGCTTGGCTTTTTCCAGGTTGGCAGATACGCAGTATTTT. This sequence encodes CASSLAFSRLADTQYF.

CDR3 sequence: CASSLKGQVSSYEQYF. The DNA of the CDR3 is TGTGCCAGCAGCTTGAAGGGACAGGTAAGCTCCTACGAGCAGTACTTC. The chain joins TRBV7-9 to TRBJ2-7; 8 bases line up with TRBD1. The CDR3 extends over 16 amino acids. From germline, CDR1 is SEHNR and CDR2 FQNEAQ (reference sequence). Trimming removed 3 bases from V and 0 bases from J; junction bases left unmatched: 7.

The V and J genes are TRBV7-3 and TRBJ2-2; 10 bases are shared with TRBD1. This CDR3 has 16 residues. Germline trimming cut 2 bases from V and 3 bases from J; bases unmatched to any gene: 3. Germline V gene sequence: CDR1 SGHTA, CDR2 FQGTGA. The chain's CDR3 is CASSLGTGVHTGELFF. As DNA, the CDR3 is TGTGCCAGCAGCTTAGGGACAGGGGTGCACACCGGGGAGCTGTTTTTT.

This clone was observed a handful of times. The rearrangement uses TRBV2 and TRBJ1-4; tentative D call: TRBD1 (6 bases). Germline assignment: CDR1 SNHLY and CDR2 FYNNEI. V gave up 6 bases and J gave up 6 bases, with 20 bases separating them. CDR3 length equals 16 residues. The CDR3 spells CASRLRTVGLHEKLFF. CDR3 nucleotides: TGTGCCAGCAGACTGAGGACAGTTGGGCTCCATGAAAAACTGTTTTTT.

V and J are TRBV5-1 and TRBJ1-1; TRBD1 aligns across 12 bases. In germline, CDR1 is SGHRS, CDR2 YFSETQ. The CDR3 is 16 amino acids. V trimming: 0 bases; J trimming: 4 bases; junction bases outside the gene matches: 4. The CDR3 nucleotides read TGCGCCAGCAGCTTGGGGGACAGGGGGCAGAGCACTGAAGCTTTCTTT. This codes for CASSLGDRGQSTEAFF.

This clone occurred once. V is TRBV25-1 and J is TRBJ1-3; D not certain. This CDR3 is 12 amino acids long. V lost 3 bases and J 10 bases, leaving 10 bases between the germline ends. Germline assignment: CDR1 MGHDK and CDR2 SYGVNS. The CDR3 sequence: CASSDGGLTIYF. CDR3 coding DNA: TGTGCCAGCAGTGATGGCGGACTAACCATATATTTT.

This clone has a single count. The chain is built from TRBV5-1 and TRBJ2-1; 7 nucleotides match TRBD1. This CDR3 has 15 residues. Germline V gene data show CDR1 as SGHRS and CDR2 as YFSETQ. V dropped 4 bases and J dropped 2; count of bases not matched to a gene: 6. The CDR3 nucleotides read TGCGCCAGCAGCACCGGACAGGATCCCTACAATGAGCAGTTCTTC. Protein: CASSTGQDPYNEQFF.